A selection of T cell receptor beta chains follows, all from one sample in a study of early stage breast cancer tumors. Clones were read by immunoSEQ multiplex PCR, and TCRdb kept only the in-frame ones, dropping some. The sample has approximately 48,000 clones, over 80% seen once. The sequencing sample was made of blood. The origin of the receptors is a person aged 65-85 years with breast cancer. CDR3s include the opening cysteine and the closing phenylalanine or tryptophan. The order of the fields is J gene, V gene, D gene, clone size, CDR3 DNA, CDR3 protein. The D gene is left open where the match is weak. Clone sizes are given selectively: once, few, many, or a class where the clone is expanded.

j_call: TRBJ1-4
v_call: TRBV28
d_call: NA
clone_size: NA
cdr3_nt: TGTGCCAGCAGTTTATCCTTCCCAGGGCGTAATGAAAAACTGTTTTTT
cdr3_aa: CASSLSFPGRNEKLFF

j_call: TRBJ1-5
v_call: TRBV9
d_call: TRBD1
clone_size: NA
cdr3_nt: TGTGCCAGCAGCGTAGATGGGAGTGGGACAGGGGGCCTCCAGCCCCAGCATTTT
cdr3_aa: CASSVDGSGTGGLQPQHF

j_call: TRBJ2-7
v_call: TRBV10-3
d_call: NA
clone_size: once
cdr3_nt: TGTGCCATCACTCGGGACACCTCCTACGAGCAGTACTTC
cdr3_aa: CAITRDTSYEQYF

j_call: TRBJ2-3
v_call: TRBV9
d_call: TRBD2
clone_size: NA
cdr3_nt: TGTGCCAGCAGCGTAATGGGACTAGCGGGGGATTTCACAGATACGCAGTATTTT
cdr3_aa: CASSVMGLAGDFTDTQYF

j_call: TRBJ2-3
v_call: TRBV5-1
d_call: TRBD2
clone_size: NA
cdr3_nt: TGCGCCAGCAGCACCGCCCAAGTCTTTACTAGCGGGAGAGGCACAGATACGCAGTATTTT
cdr3_aa: CASSTAQVFTSGRGTDTQYF

j_call: TRBJ1-5
v_call: TRBV29-1
d_call: NA
clone_size: NA
cdr3_nt: TGCAGCGGCGGAGGACTTAATCAGCCCCAGCATTTT
cdr3_aa: CSGGGLNQPQHF

j_call: TRBJ1-2
v_call: TRBV27
d_call: NA
clone_size: NA
cdr3_nt: TGTGCCAGCAGTGTAGGAGGGAATGGCTACACCTTC
cdr3_aa: CASSVGGNGYTF

j_call: TRBJ1-6
v_call: TRBV30
d_call: TRBD1
clone_size: NA
cdr3_nt: TGTGCCTGGAGAGACAGGGTAGACTCACCCCTCCACTTT
cdr3_aa: CAWRDRVDSPLHF

j_call: TRBJ2-3
v_call: TRBV11-3
d_call: TRBD1
clone_size: NA
cdr3_nt: TGTGCCAGCAGCCAGGGACAGGGGATCGCAGATACGCAGTATTTT
cdr3_aa: CASSQGQGIADTQYF

j_call: TRBJ2-1
v_call: TRBV6-1
d_call: NA
clone_size: NA
cdr3_nt: TGTGCCAGCTCTCCCAGCTACAATGAGCAGTTCTTC
cdr3_aa: CASSPSYNEQFF

j_call: TRBJ1-1
v_call: TRBV25-1
d_call: TRBD1
clone_size: NA
cdr3_nt: TGTGCCAGCAGGTTATCTCGACAGGGGATGAACACTGAAGCTTTCTTT
cdr3_aa: CASRLSRQGMNTEAFF

j_call: TRBJ2-2
v_call: TRBV19
d_call: TRBD1
clone_size: NA
cdr3_nt: TGTGCCAGCTGGGACAGGGTTTTGACCGGGGAGCTGTTTTTT
cdr3_aa: CASWDRVLTGELFF

j_call: TRBJ2-1
v_call: TRBV29-1
d_call: TRBD2
clone_size: NA
cdr3_nt: TGCAGCCAGCGGGAGGCCCCCTACAATGAGCAGTTCTTC
cdr3_aa: CSQREAPYNEQFF

j_call: TRBJ1-4
v_call: TRBV6-5
d_call: TRBD1
clone_size: NA
cdr3_nt: TGTGCCAGCAGTTACCTCAGGGGGCGAGAAAAACTGTTTTTT
cdr3_aa: CASSYLRGREKLFF

j_call: TRBJ2-7
v_call: TRBV19
d_call: TRBD1
clone_size: NA
cdr3_nt: TGTGCCACGATGGACAGGAACGCCTACGAGCAGTACTTC
cdr3_aa: CATMDRNAYEQYF

j_call: TRBJ2-1
v_call: TRBV7-3
d_call: TRBD2
clone_size: NA
cdr3_nt: TGTGCCAGCGGGTCGGGTAGCGGGACCTCCTCCTACAATGAGCAGTTCTTC
cdr3_aa: CASGSGSGTSSYNEQFF